This TCR beta chain came from a study of response to subunit inactivated influenza vaccine. Findings of the study overall: The authors suggested that every seasonal influenza vaccination recruits few new T cells.

One entry per CDR3 protein results from TCRdb running MiXCR on the RT-PCR reads. The sample comprises hundreds of thousands of distinct CDR3 sequences, around 14% of which are singletons, and around 6.5% rests with the top ten. The CDR3 has 14 residues. Germline V gene data show CDR1 as SGHVS and CDR2 as FNYEAQ. Comment on this clonotype: The antigen remains unidentified. Sequence at one end of the junction differs from germline and may be a read error.

The genes are TRBV7-6 and TRBJ2-7; D may be TRBD1 (6 bases). Sequenced material: PBMCs from blood, taken 14 days before vaccination. This receptor was identified in a man between 45 and 60 years old who received an inactivated influenza vaccine. CDR3 residues: CASILGGQTYEQYF. The DNA of the CDR3 is TGTGCCAGCATCTTAGGGGGACAAACCTACGAGCAGTACTTC.